This T cell receptor beta chain comes out of a study of cytomegalovirus exposure and HLA in healthy donors. Study results and caveats: Immune exposure information available was restricted to CMV serostatus. Most CMV-associated TCR beta chains were later found to appear HLA-restricted. Presence/absence analysis assumed near-uniform sequencing depth across donors.

The CDR3 is 14 amino acids. Germline CDR1 SGHVS, CDR2 FNYEAQ. Trimming pared 1 base from V and 2 bases from J, leaving 9 bases between. In the case of this clone: The antigen is unknown.

PCR used 60 Vbeta primers and 13 Jbeta primers. Sequencing used immunoSEQ multiplex PCR; TCRdb keeps in-frame clones, though not all of them. The repertoire holds 100,000 to 120,000 clones, with about four fifths as singletons. This clonotype originated in a man younger than 45 in good health and CMV-seronegative. Specimen: PBMCs. This chain joins TRBV7-6 and TRBJ2-7; a possible D gene is TRBD2 (5 bases). CDR3 protein: CASSLGTGTYEQYF. The DNA of the CDR3 is TGTGCCAGCAGCTTAGGGACGGGGACCTACGAGCAGTACTTC.